Listed here are 25 T cell receptor beta chains from one sample, sequenced in a study of OX40 agonist ivuxolimab in advanced cancers. Profiling relied on immunoSEQ multiplex PCR, and the TCRdb table lists in-frame clones only, not all of them. The table lists tens of thousands of clones, around 86% of them singletons, with 2.6% in the top ten. Sequences were derived from CD4+ or CD8+ T cells sorted from blood, sampled in a trial of the OX40 agonist ivuxolimab. These receptors came from an adult with an advanced solid tumor such as melanoma, head and neck, liver or kidney cancer.

This chain links TRBV4-1 with TRBJ2-7; 12 bases line up with TRBD1. The CDR3 has 17 amino acids. Per the germline V gene, CDR1 is MGHRA and CDR2 is YSYEKL. The J segment lost 4 bases and the V segment lost 1 base, leaving 8 bases of the junction unmatched. The CDR3 DNA is TGCGCCAGCAGCCAAGTGACGGGGACAGGGGGCGAGTACGAGCAGTACTTC. Its translation: CASSQVTGTGGEYEQYF.

This clone was found once. The chain combines TRBV14 with TRBJ1-2; a possible D gene is TRBD1 (5 bases). The germline V gene encodes CDR1 SGHDN and CDR2 FVKESK. This CDR3 is built from 14 residues. V shed 0 bases and J shed 5 bases, with 10 bases lying between them. The CDR3 nucleotides read TGTGCCAGCAGCCAAGATAGACAGCAATATGGCTACACCTTC. Protein: CASSQDRQQYGYTF. Based on the CDR3 plus reference TRBV14 and TRBJ1-2, the full variable domain is EAGVTQFPSHSVIEKGQTVTLRCDPISGHDNLYWYRRVMGKEIKFLLHFVKESKQDESGMPNNRFLAERTGGTYSTLKVQPAELEDSGVYFCASSQDRQQYGYTFGSGTRLTVV.

This sequence joins TRBV11-3 and TRBJ1-2; a weak D match, TRBD1 (6 bases). This CDR3 has 15 amino acids. CDR1 SGHNT and CDR2 YENEEA come from the germline V gene. Between the trimmed V and J ends, which lost 0 bases and 2 bases, there was a span of 10 bases. The DNA for the CDR3 is TGTGCCAGCAGCTTAGATCGTAGGGGGAACTATGGCTACACCTTC. It specifies CASSLDRRGNYGYTF.

The genes are TRBV27 and TRBJ1-6, with D possibly matching TRBD1 (5 bases). This CDR3 contains 14 residues. From germline, CDR1 is MNHEY and CDR2 SMNVEV (reference sequence). Trimming took 6 bases from V and 6 from J, leaving 12 bases between them. Written as DNA, the CDR3 is TGTGCCAGCAGCCCCGCGGGGCTTAATTCACCCCTCCACTTT. Its protein is CASSPAGLNSPLHF.

This rearrangement joins TRBV9 to TRBJ2-3; 8 positions agree with TRBD2. Losses at the gene ends were 4 bases for V and 1 base for J; bases not matched to a gene: 5. The CDR3 covers 15 residues. Germline assignment: CDR1 SGDLS and CDR2 YYNGEE. CDR3 nucleotide sequence: TGTGCCAGCAGCCCACTCGGGGGGGGCACAGATACGCAGTATTTT. Translation: CASSPLGGGTDTQYF.

The chain recombines TRBV5-1 with TRBJ2-3; TRBD2 matches at 9 bases. CDR1 is SGHRS, CDR2 YFSETQ, per germline. Trimming cost V 10 bases and J 5 bases; bases outside gene matches: 14. The CDR3 is 15 amino acids. The DNA of the CDR3 is TGCGCCCGCCGGGCGGGGGGGGCTTATGAAGATACGCAGTATTTT. It specifies CARRAGGAYEDTQYF.

V usage is TRBV30 and J usage is TRBJ1-6, with D perhaps TRBD1 (5 bases). The CDR3 has 15 residues. V was shortened by 2 bases and J by 7 bases, with 15 bases between the two germline ends. From germline, CDR1 is GTSNPN and CDR2 SVGIG (reference sequence). This CDR3 is CAWSKQELGNSPLHF. The CDR3 DNA reads TGTGCCTGGAGTAAACAGGAACTAGGGAATTCACCCCTCCACTTT.

J is TRBJ1-1 and V is TRBV7-6, with D possibly being TRBD1 (6 bases). CDR3 length: 13 amino acids. The ends were cut back, 8 bases at V and 0 bases at J, with 10 bases in the middle. Germline V gene sequence: CDR1 SGHVS, CDR2 FNYEAQ. The CDR3 sequence is CASARGLNTEAFF. In DNA form, the CDR3 reads TGTGCCAGCGCCAGGGGCCTGAACACTGAAGCTTTCTTT.

V usage is TRBV28 and J usage is TRBJ1-4; 7 bases agree with TRBD1. The CDR3 is made up of 19 amino acids. Trimming cost V 7 bases and J 7 bases; bases outside gene matches: 24. From germline, CDR1 is MDHEN and CDR2 SYDVKM. The CDR3 region is CASTLMTGTRAGSGEKLFF. The CDR3 DNA reads as TGTGCCAGCACCCTGATGACAGGGACAAGGGCAGGATCCGGTGAAAAACTGTTTTTT. The entire variable domain, with the rest obtained from reference TRBV28 and TRBJ1-4, is as follows: DVKVTQSSRYLVKRTGEKVFLECVQDMDHENMFWYRQDPGLGLRLIYFSYDVKMKEKGDIPEGYSVSREKKERFSLILESASTNQTSMYLCASTLMTGTRAGSGEKLFFGSGTQLSVL.

This chain connects TRBV19 to TRBJ2-5, with 7 bases aligning to TRBD1. The J call is uncertain, as TRBJ2-7 better fits the DNA end. CDR1 and CDR2 from the germline V gene are LNHDA and SQIVND (reference sequence). The CDR3 is made up of 15 amino acids. The CDR3 is CASSPKGDSTYEQYF. CDR3 DNA sequence: TGTGCCAGTAGCCCGAAAGGGGACAGCACCTACGAGCAGTACTTC.

CDR3 loop: CASNPAGGRWQYF. In DNA form, the CDR3 reads TGTGCCAGCAACCCAGCGGGGGGGCGATGGCAGTACTTC. The chain links TRBV11-2 to TRBJ2-7; 10 bases are a match to TRBD2. The V gene's germline CDR1 is SGHAT and CDR2 FQNNGV. J gave up 9 bases and V 7 bases, and 9 bases lay outside the gene matches. This CDR3 comprises 13 residues.

The chain employs TRBV7-6 and TRBJ2-5; possible D gene TRBD1, 5 bases. Germline CDR1 reads SGHVS; CDR2 reads FNYEAQ. This CDR3 is 12 amino acids long. Trimming cost V 6 bases and J 9 bases, with 14 bases left between them. CDR3 nucleotides: TGTGCCAGCAGGCCACAGGTCCTGGCCCAGTACTTC. Its translation: CASRPQVLAQYF.

The chain carries TRBV9 and TRBJ1-1; D uncertain. The CDR3 extends over 15 amino acids. V lost 0 bases, J lost 0 bases, and 9 bases lay in between. Germline V gene sequence: CDR1 SGDLS, CDR2 YYNGEE. The DNA for the CDR3 is TGTGCCAGCAGCGTAGGAGGATACATGAACACTGAAGCTTTCTTT. It codes for CASSVGGYMNTEAFF.

The chain couples TRBV9 to TRBJ2-7; no definite D call. Trimming removed 0 bases from V and 0 bases from J, with 4 bases in between. In germline, CDR1 is SGDLS, CDR2 YYNGEE. The CDR3 sequence is 13 residues long. Here the CDR3 DNA reads TGTGCCAGCAGCGTAGAACCCTCCTACGAGCAGTACTTC. Amino acid sequence: CASSVEPSYEQYF.

The chain combines TRBV7-2 with TRBJ2-3; tentative D call: TRBD1 (5 bases). The germline V gene encodes CDR1 SGHTA and CDR2 FQGNSA. The ends were cut back, 5 bases at V and 2 bases at J, with 11 bases in the middle. CDR3 length equals 14 residues. This CDR3 reads CASSEQGATDTQYF. The CDR3 nucleotides read TGTGCCAGCAGCGAACAAGGGGCCACAGATACGCAGTATTTT.

DNA for the CDR3: TGTGCCAGCAGCAGGGGGGCCCAAGAGACCCAGTACTTC. Translating gives CASSRGAQETQYF. The chain recombines TRBV7-3 with TRBJ2-5, with D perhaps given as TRBD1 or TRBD2 (6 bases each). Trimming stripped 5 bases from V and 1 base from J, with 8 bases between. This CDR3 region has 13 residues. Germline V gene lookup returns CDR1 SGHTA and CDR2 FQGTGA. Together with reference TRBV7-3 and TRBJ2-5, the CDR3 gives the full variable domain: GAGVSQTPSNKVTEKGKYVELRCDPISGHTALYWYRQSLGQGPEFLIYFQGTGAADDSGLPNDRFFAVRPEGSVSTLKIQRTERGDSAVYLCASSRGAQETQYFGPGTRLLVL.

The chain combines TRBV19 with TRBJ1-1, with a tentative D call TRBD1 (6 bases). Germline V gene lookup returns CDR1 LNHDA and CDR2 SQIVND (reference sequence). This CDR3 has 14 residues. Trimming shortened V by 4 bases and J by 3 bases, and 12 bases separated the two germline ends. For the CDR3, the DNA is TGTGCCAGTAGTAGTAAGACAGGATACACTGAAGCTTTCTTT. Translated: CASSSKTGYTEAFF.

The chain couples TRBV19 to TRBJ2-6, with TRBD1 as a possible D gene (5 bases). The V gene's germline CDR1 is LNHDA and CDR2 SQIVND (reference sequence). V lost 9 bases to trimming and J lost 3 bases, with 12 bases between them. The CDR3 spans 14 residues. The DNA of the CDR3 is TGTGCCAGCCAAAGGGGTGATGGGGCCAACGTCCTGACTTTC. Amino acids: CASQRGDGANVLTF.

The chain carries TRBV19 and TRBJ2-5; D gene uncertain. Germline-derived CDR1 and CDR2 are LNHDA and SQIVND (reference sequence). Trimming left V 5 bases short and J 3 bases short, with 13 bases between. This CDR3 spans 14 amino acids. DNA of the CDR3: TGTGCCAGTAGTGGAGTCCCCACCAAAGAGACCCAGTACTTC. It yields the protein CASSGVPTKETQYF.

The rearrangement joins TRBV11-2 to TRBJ1-1; the D gene is possibly TRBD1 (5 bases). The CDR3 length is 15 residues. From germline, CDR1 is SGHAT and CDR2 FQNNGV. Trimming shortened V by 5 bases and J by 1 base, and 14 bases separated the two germline ends. CDR3 loop: CASSLLLGQNTEAFF. DNA of the CDR3: TGTGCCAGCAGCCTACTGTTAGGACAGAACACTGAAGCTTTCTTT. Complete variable domain (other parts from reference TRBV11-2 and TRBJ1-1): EAGVAQSPRYKIIEKRQSVAFWCNPISGHATLYWYQQILGQGPKLLIQFQNNGVVDDSQLPKDRFSAERLKGVDSTLKIQPAKLEDSAVYLCASSLLLGQNTEAFFGQGTRLTVV.

V is TRBV11-3 and J is TRBJ2-7; D not certain. The CDR3 length is 13 residues. Trimming cost V 4 bases and J 7 bases, with 14 bases left between them. From germline, CDR1 is SGHNT and CDR2 YENEEA. The CDR3 DNA follows: TGTGCCAGCAGCTATGACCTGTCGGGTGAGCAGTACTTC. It yields the protein CASSYDLSGEQYF. The whole variable domain, remainder taken from reference TRBV11-3 and TRBJ2-7, is EAGVVQSPRYKIIEKKQPVAFWCNPISGHNTLYWYLQNLGQGPELLIRYENEEAVDDSQLPKDRFSAERLKGVDSTLKIQPAELGDSAVYLCASSYDLSGEQYFGPGTRLTVT.

In regard to this clone: Sequence at one end of the junction differs from germline and may be a read error. V gene TRBV4-3 combines with J gene TRBJ2-1, with D unclear. Germline CDR1 LGHNA, CDR2 YSLEER. CDR3 length: 12 amino acids. The CDR3 nucleotides are TGCGCCAGCAGCCACTCCGACAATGAGCAGTTCTTC. Translating it yields CASSHSDNEQFF.

V is TRBV4-2 and J is TRBJ2-7; weak D call: TRBD2 (6 bases). The CDR3 contains 15 residues. V dropped 0 bases and J dropped 3 bases, with 12 bases sitting between them. The germline CDR1 and CDR2 sequences are LGHNA and YNFKEQ. The CDR3 DNA follows: TGTGCCAGCAGCCAAGAGGAGGGGCCATTCTACGAGCAGTACTTC. Translation: CASSQEEGPFYEQYF.

The genes are TRBV29-1 and TRBJ1-5; 7 bases are shared with TRBD1. Germline CDR1 SQVTM, CDR2 ANQGSEA. The CDR3 loop spans 14 amino acids. Trimming at V came to 4 bases and at J to 5 bases, leaving 8 bases not matched to a gene. CDR3 DNA sequence: TGCAGCGTTGGGGAGGAGGGGACAGATCAGCCCCAGCATTTT. This encodes CSVGEEGTDQPQHF.

The V call is TRBV28, the J call TRBJ2-1, with 10 bases aligning to TRBD2. CDR1 and CDR2 (germline): MDHEN, SYDVKM. V was pared by 7 bases and J by 8 bases, with 8 bases of the junction left unmatched. The CDR3 loop spans 14 amino acids. The CDR3 sequence is CASNERLAGDEQFF. CDR3 bases: TGTGCCAGCAACGAACGGCTAGCGGGGGATGAGCAGTTCTTC.